This T cell receptor (beta chain) was captured in a study of T cells in Graves' hyperthyroidism and ophthalmopathy. Amplified TCR beta CDR3 regions came from RNA transcripts. First-round RT-PCR targeting the TCR CDR3 was performed with the HTBI primer set. TCRdb re-called the multiplex PCR reads through MiXCR, storing one row per CDR3 protein. This table has over 700,000 distinct CDR3 sequences, roughly a third appearing once. Thyroid ultrasound and orbital computed tomography, with clinical symptoms and serum thyroxine and TRAb, informed diagnoses. There are 16 residues in the CDR3. The germline gives CDR1 SQVTM, CDR2 ANQGSEA. Trimming left V 1 base short and J 0 bases short, with 15 bases between. In its sample, this clonotype was seen many times.

This receptor was obtained from a woman in her thirties or forties with Graves' hyperthyroidism. The sample was blood. The J gene is TRBJ1-2, the V gene TRBV29-1; possibly TRBD1 for D (6 bases). CDR3 nucleotides: TGCAGCGTTGAAGGAACAGGGCCCTTTTCTAACTATGGCTACACCTTC. Translated, it gives CSVEGTGPFSNYGYTF.